This T cell receptor (beta chain) was documented in a study of CD8+ T cells in alopecia areata. Extracted from the samples, RNA was reverse transcribed into cDNA to serve as the sequencing template. Method: immunoSEQ multiplex PCR; TCRdb's copy keeps in-frame clones and lacks some. Of about 150,000 clones listed, about 71% are singletons. Study-wide results and caveats: Normal scalp showed lower clonality than lesional scalp, especially alopecia totalis/universalis. Tofacitinib yielded significantly lower scalp clonality and fewer expanded CD8+ clones among the top 100. Throughout tofacitinib, many expanded lesional clones continued to persist in scalp and blood.

The treatment here: oral pan-JAK inhibitor, 5-10 mg twice daily. As for this clone: The antigen is unknown.

This material consisted of CD4+ T cells sorted from blood, taken at week 4, from a patient treated with tofacitinib. This TCR was recovered from a human donor with alopecia areata.

The CDR3 region has the DNA TGTGCCAGCTCACCACAGGGGATGAACACTGAAGCTTTCTTT. Translating gives CASSPQGMNTEAFF. The chain recombines TRBV18 with TRBJ1-1, with a weak D call TRBD1 (5 bases). V shed 1 base and J shed 0 bases, with 6 bases lying between them. Germline-derived CDR1 and CDR2 are KGHSH and LQKENI. The CDR3 is 14 residues long. Drawing the rest from reference TRBV18 and TRBJ1-1, the complete variable domain is NAGVMQNPRHLVRRRGQEARLRCSPMKGHSHVYWYRQLPEEGLKFMVYLQKENIIDESGMPKERFSAEFPKEGPSILRIQQVVRGDSAAYFCASSPQGMNTEAFFGQGTRLTVV.